The clone carrying this T cell receptor (beta chain) appeared a few times. Its antigen is still unknown. These data originate in a study of T cells in Graves' hyperthyroidism and ophthalmopathy. Study conclusions and caveats: Blood also showed most of the thyroid clonotypes that were expanded above 0.001.

The source material, RNA transcripts, was used to amplify TCR beta CDR3 regions. Researchers ran a first-round RT-PCR on the TCR CDR3 using the HTBI primer set. From the multiplex PCR reads, TCRdb called clonotypes with MiXCR, one entry per CDR3 protein. This table holds fewer than 400,000 distinct CDR3 sequences, 15% to 19% found once. The study excluded patients with uncontrolled infection, other autoimmune disease, pregnancy or lactation. Per germline, CDR1 MNHNY and CDR2 SVGAGI (reference sequence). V was pared by 2 bases and J by 0 bases, with 11 bases between. The CDR3 length is 15 residues. This TCR came from a woman in her late teens or twenties with Graves' hyperthyroidism that later progressed to Graves' ophthalmopathy. The specimen sequenced was blood. The chain couples TRBV6-6 to TRBJ2-7, with TRBD1 as a possible D gene (6 bases). The CDR3 is CASSYVDRSSYEQYF. In nucleotides, the CDR3 is TGTGCCAGCAGTTACGTTGACAGGAGCTCCTACGAGCAGTACTTC.